Sequencing of this T cell receptor beta chain was carried out in a study of PD-L1 blockade in urothelial cancer. Study at large: Men with urothelial cancer arising in the bladder made up about 90% of the roughly 29 patients. Among blood samples, the median T cell count was roughly 150,000.

Time point noted: pretreatment peripheral blood. Patients were living with locally advanced or metastatic urothelial carcinoma. With 5 bases removed from V and 1 base from J, the gap between germline ends came to 11 bases. This CDR3 is 14 amino acids long. The germline V gene encodes CDR1 MNHEY and CDR2 SVGAGI. TCRdb keeps only in-frame clones here, not all; method: immunoSEQ multiplex PCR. The profile shows tens of thousands of clones, 85% of them singletons. The rearrangement links TRBV6-5 to TRBJ2-5; a weak D match, TRBD2 (6 bases). Here the sequenced sample was PBMCs, taken around atezolizumab (anti-PD-L1) treatment. This TCR derives from a man aged 70 or older with urothelial cancer. CDR3 amino acids: CASSTSSAQETQYF. The CDR3, as DNA: TGTGCCAGCAGTACCTCTAGCGCCCAAGAGACCCAGTACTTC.